Shown below are 30 T cell receptor beta chains from a single sample sequenced in a study of blood T cell repertoires in COVID-19. The repertoire was sequenced with immunoSEQ multiplex PCR; TCRdb's copy has only in-frame clones and lacks some. This table has tens of thousands of clones, roughly 88% appearing once. The sequenced sample was peripheral blood. These receptors were obtained from an elderly woman with acute or convalescent COVID-19.

The chain joins TRBV7-9 to TRBJ1-1, with D possibly TRBD1 on 6 matching bases. Germline-derived CDR1 and CDR2 are SEHNR and FQNEAQ (reference sequence). The CDR3 has 14 residues. Trimming pared 1 base from V and 5 bases from J, leaving 11 bases between. The CDR3 sequence is CASSLEVGQTEAFF. The CDR3 region has the DNA TGTGCCAGCAGCTTAGAGGTAGGACAGACTGAAGCTTTCTTT.

V and J are TRBV10-3 and TRBJ1-2, with a weak D call TRBD1 (5 bases). This CDR3 has 12 amino acids. Trimming shortened V by 1 base and J by 6 bases, and 6 bases separated the two germline ends. CDR1 is ENHRY, CDR2 SYGVKD, per germline. The DNA for the CDR3 is TGTGCCATCAGTGAGTTACAGGATGGCTACACCTTC. It specifies CAISELQDGYTF.

On this clone itself: Other DNA sequences in this specimen translate into the identical CDR3. The V call is TRBV10-3, the J call TRBJ1-6, with 9 bases identical to TRBD1. This CDR3 is built from 14 residues. Germline assignment: CDR1 ENHRY and CDR2 SYGVKD. J was trimmed by 10 bases and V by 3 bases; bases with no gene match: 4. CDR3 DNA: TGTGCCATCAGTGAAGGGACAGGGTACTCACCCCTCCACTTT. This codes for CAISEGTGYSPLHF.

This rearrangement joins TRBV19 to TRBJ1-3; 7 bases line up with TRBD1. CDR3 length equals 16 residues. In germline, CDR1 is LNHDA, CDR2 SQIVND (reference sequence). The ends lost 2 bases at V and 3 bases at J; junction bases unmatched: 7. This CDR3 reads CASSITSTGRGNTIYF. The CDR3, as DNA: TGTGCCAGTAGTATAACCTCGACAGGGCGTGGAAACACCATATATTTT.

The chain couples TRBV6-5 to TRBJ2-5, with 10 nucleotides matching TRBD2. With V trimmed by 10 bases and J by 5 bases, 7 bases remained unmatched. Germline values: CDR1 MNHEY, CDR2 SVGAGI. CDR3 size: 13 residues. CDR3: CATTSGTSETQYF. Here the CDR3 DNA reads TGTGCCACCACTAGCGGGACATCGGAGACCCAGTACTTC.

This clone has more than one count but fewer than ten. The chain uses TRBV2 and TRBJ2-7, with D possibly TRBD2 on 5 matching bases. Germline V gene sequence: CDR1 SNHLY, CDR2 FYNNEI. The CDR3 loop spans 14 amino acids. The V end was cut by 3 bases, the J end by 6 bases, with 15 bases between. CDR3 in DNA: TGTGCCAGCAGTGACGACTACGCCCGTGGCGAGCAGTACTTC. Amino acid sequence: CASSDDYARGEQYF.

V usage is TRBV10-1 and J usage is TRBJ2-3, with 8 bases fitting TRBD2. Germline values: CDR1 WNHNN, CDR2 SYGVQD (reference sequence). V lost 5 bases and J lost 3; bases outside the gene matches: 1. The length of the CDR3 is 13 residues. The CDR3, as DNA: TGCGCCAGCAGTCCTAGCGGGACAGATACGCAGTATTTT. Its translation is CASSPSGTDTQYF.

This clone was observed a single time. J is TRBJ1-5 and V is TRBV3-1 (or the pseudogene TRBV3-2), with 7 bases aligning to TRBD1. The V gene's germline CDR1 is LGHDT and CDR2 YNNKEL (reference sequence). The CDR3 has 15 residues. The V gene end was trimmed by 4 bases and the J gene end by 1 base; junction bases not matched to a gene: 4. The CDR3 nucleotides are TGTGCCAGCAGCCCAGGGACAGCAAGCAATCAGCCCCAGCATTTT. Amino acid sequence: CASSPGTASNQPQHF.

The chain employs TRBV19 and TRBJ2-2; TRBD2 agrees at 7 bases. V lost 7 bases and J lost 6; bases outside the gene matches: 8. The CDR3 covers 14 residues. Looked up from germline, CDR1 is LNHDA and CDR2 is SQIVND (reference sequence). Here the CDR3 reads CASNQREMSGELFF. In DNA form, the CDR3 reads TGTGCCAGTAATCAGCGGGAAATGTCCGGGGAGCTGTTTTTT.

The chain combines TRBV7-3 with TRBJ1-2; TRBD1 is a possible D gene (5 bases). CDR1 is SGHTA, CDR2 FQGTGA, per germline. This CDR3 comprises 14 residues. V was cut by 0 bases and J by 4 bases, with 9 bases left in between. CDR3 sequence (DNA): TGTGCCAGCAGCTTAACTGGGGGAGGCTATGGCTACACCTTC. Its translation is CASSLTGGGYGYTF.

The chain's CDR3 is CASSLVATGAETQYF. The CDR3, as DNA: TGTGCCAGCAGCTTAGTTGCGACAGGGGCAGAGACCCAGTACTTC. The V gene is TRBV7-2, the J gene TRBJ2-5; 8 bases are shared with TRBD1. V shed 1 base, J shed 4 bases, and the junction held 5 bases outside the gene matches. The length of the CDR3 is 15 residues. Germline lookup yields CDR1 SGHTA and CDR2 FQGNSA.

The chain employs TRBV11-3 and TRBJ2-3; the match to TRBD2 covers 8 bases. Per the germline V gene, CDR1 is SGHNT and CDR2 is YENEEA. Losses at the gene ends were 3 bases for V and 0 bases for J; bases not matched to a gene: 5. This CDR3 is built from 16 residues. The CDR3 bases are TGTGCCAGCAGCTTGGGCGGGGGGCCAAGCACAGATACGCAGTATTTT. Translating gives CASSLGGGPSTDTQYF.

The chain carries TRBV25-1 and TRBJ1-4; D is undetermined. V lost 7 bases to trimming and J lost 0 bases, with 18 bases between them. The length of the CDR3 is 17 residues. Germline-derived CDR1 and CDR2 are MGHDK and SYGVNS. CDR3 loop: CASTPFPQNATNEKLFF. Written as DNA, the CDR3 is TGTGCCAGCACTCCATTCCCCCAGAATGCAACTAATGAAAAACTGTTTTTT.

There are a few counts of this clone. The chain couples TRBV5-6 to TRBJ1-2, with TRBD1 matching over 8 bases. The J segment lost 4 bases and the V segment lost 4 bases, leaving 9 bases of the junction unmatched. The CDR3 covers 15 residues. Germline V lookup: CDR1 SGHDT, CDR2 YYEEEE. As DNA, the CDR3 is TGTGCCAGCAGCAGAGCCGGGACAGGCCCCTATGGCTACACCTTC. As protein: CASSRAGTGPYGYTF. The complete variable domain, with remaining parts taken from reference TRBV5-6 and TRBJ1-2, reads DAGVTQSPTHLIKTRGQQVTLRCSPKSGHDTVSWYQQALGQGPQFIFQYYEEEERQRGNFPDRFSGHQFPNYSSELNVNALLLGDSALYLCASSRAGTGPYGYTFGSGTRLTVV.

This chain uses TRBV18 with TRBJ2-7; no reliable D call. Trimming stripped 3 bases from V and 1 base from J, with 10 bases between. CDR1 KGHSH and CDR2 LQKENI come from the germline V gene. The CDR3 sequence is 14 residues long. The CDR3: CASSPTHRSYEQYF. The CDR3 DNA reads as TGTGCCAGCTCACCCACTCACAGATCCTACGAGCAGTACTTC.

This clone turned up a few times. The genes are TRBV6-5 and TRBJ2-7, with D hard to call. In germline, CDR1 is MNHEY, CDR2 SVGAGI. V was trimmed by 4 bases and J by 4 bases, leaving 17 bases between them. This CDR3 spans 15 amino acids. The CDR3 DNA reads as TGTGCCAGCAGTTTAGACCGTAGAGGTGTGTACGAGCAGTACTTC. This gives the protein CASSLDRRGVYEQYF.

This CDR3 reads CASSLSFSYEQYF. The CDR3 DNA reads as TGTGCCAGCAGCCTTTCCTTCTCCTACGAGCAGTACTTC. This rearrangement joins TRBV3-1 (or the pseudogene TRBV3-2) to TRBJ2-7; D ambiguous. This CDR3 is 13 amino acids long. CDR1 and CDR2 (germline): LGHDT, YNNKEL (reference sequence). Trimming pared 4 bases from V and 0 bases from J, leaving 7 bases between.

This clone was seen once. This chain joins TRBV5-5 and TRBJ1-1; 7 bases fit TRBD1. The CDR3 covers 15 residues. The germline V gene has CDR1 SGHKS and CDR2 YYEKEE (reference sequence). After removal of 0 bases from V and 4 bases from J, the junction contained 6 bases not matched to a gene. The DNA for the CDR3 is TGTGCCAGCAGCTTGGTGGTCCGGGACAGCACTGAAGCTTTCTTT. This sequence encodes CASSLVVRDSTEAFF.

The chain employs TRBV19 and TRBJ2-3; 14 bases line up with TRBD2. The CDR3 covers 16 residues. After removal of 5 bases from V and 4 bases from J, the junction contained 5 bases not matched to a gene. CDR1 LNHDA and CDR2 SQIVND come from the germline V gene (reference sequence). The chain's CDR3 is CASSPPGLAGADTQYF. CDR3 nucleotide sequence: TGTGCCAGTAGTCCTCCGGGACTAGCGGGAGCAGATACGCAGTATTTT.

This clone was recorded a few times. The CDR3 sequence is CASSQTGTRSGNTIYF. As DNA, the CDR3 is TGTGCCAGTAGCCAAACCGGTACTCGCTCTGGAAACACCATATATTTT. V gene TRBV19 combines with J gene TRBJ1-3, with D unclear. Trimming left V 6 bases short and J 0 bases short, with 15 bases between. The CDR3 runs 16 residues. Germline lookup yields CDR1 LNHDA and CDR2 SQIVND (reference sequence).

J is TRBJ2-7 and V is TRBV18; D unclear. The CDR3 length is 12 residues. CDR1 KGHSH and CDR2 LQKENI come from the germline V gene. Trimming took 3 bases from V and 5 from J, leaving 8 bases between them. The CDR3 nucleotides are TGTGCCAGCTCACCCGAGCGAGACGAGCAGTACTTC. Protein sequence: CASSPERDEQYF. Full variable domain (rest looked up from reference TRBV18 and TRBJ2-7): NAGVMQNPRHLVRRRGQEARLRCSPMKGHSHVYWYRQLPEEGLKFMVYLQKENIIDESGMPKERFSAEFPKEGPSILRIQQVVRGDSAAYFCASSPERDEQYFGPGTRLTVT.

This rearrangement joins TRBV6-5 to TRBJ2-5; the D gene is possibly TRBD2 (5 bases). Germline-derived CDR1 and CDR2 are MNHEY and SVGAGI. Trimming stripped 2 bases from V and 7 bases from J, with 20 bases between. The CDR3 extends over 16 amino acids. The CDR3 loop is CASSYGSGYGLGTQYF. The CDR3 DNA reads TGTGCCAGCAGTTACGGAAGCGGATACGGCCTCGGGACCCAGTACTTC.

This chain connects TRBV29-1 to TRBJ1-1; the match to TRBD1 covers 12 bases. The CDR3 is 11 residues long. The V and J ends lost 7 bases and 11 bases, in that order; junction bases with no gene match: 5. The V gene's germline CDR1 is SQVTM and CDR2 ANQGSEA. This CDR3 reads CSAEGQGAAFF. The CDR3 DNA is TGCAGCGCCGAGGGACAGGGGGCTGCTTTCTTT.

V and J are TRBV28 and TRBJ1-1; 9 nucleotides align to TRBD1. This CDR3 contains 14 residues. Germline CDR1 MDHEN, CDR2 SYDVKM. With V trimmed by 2 bases and J by 4 bases, 2 bases remained unmatched. The CDR3 sequence is CASSLRQGVTEAFF. CDR3 bases: TGTGCCAGCAGTTTACGACAGGGGGTCACTGAAGCTTTCTTT.

This chain uses TRBV5-1 with TRBJ2-2, with D tentatively TRBD1 (6 bases). V was clipped by 0 bases and J by 4 bases, with 10 bases between them. Germline loops: CDR1 SGHRS, CDR2 YFSETQ. The CDR3 length is 15 residues. CDR3 nucleotides: TGCGCCAGCAGCTTGGAAGCCAGGGGCACCGGGGAGCTGTTTTTT. This sequence encodes CASSLEARGTGELFF.

The V and J genes are TRBV11-2 and TRBJ2-1; 7 nucleotides match TRBD1. V dropped 1 base and J dropped 6; count of bases not matched to a gene: 6. From germline, CDR1 is SGHAT and CDR2 FQNNGV. The CDR3 runs to 15 residues. DNA for the CDR3: TGTGCCAGCAGCTTAGGCCCGACAGGGCCCAATGAGCAGTTCTTC. Translation gives CASSLGPTGPNEQFF.

This sequence joins TRBV7-6 and TRBJ2-7, with a tentative D call TRBD2 (5 bases). CDR1 and CDR2 from the germline V gene are SGHVS and FNYEAQ. This CDR3 contains 13 residues. V gave up 2 bases and J gave up 6 bases, with 11 bases separating them. The CDR3 loop is CASSLRVRAEQYF. The CDR3 DNA follows: TGTGCCAGCAGCTTACGGGTGCGGGCCGAGCAGTACTTC.

This clone turned up a few times. This chain's CDR3 is CAWSTQRGVFNNEQFF. The CDR3 DNA reads as TGTGCCTGGAGTACCCAACGGGGGGTCTTTAACAATGAGCAGTTCTTC. The chain uses TRBV30 and TRBJ2-1; 7 bases match TRBD2. The CDR3 has 16 residues. Germline V gives CDR1 GTSNPN, CDR2 SVGIG (reference sequence). The V and J ends lost 2 bases and 5 bases, in that order; junction bases with no gene match: 12.

The chain has TRBV5-1 and TRBJ1-1, with 8 bases identical to TRBD1. CDR1 is SGHRS, CDR2 YFSETQ, per germline. The CDR3 length is 16 residues. The V and J ends lost 3 bases and 0 bases, in that order; junction bases with no gene match: 7. The CDR3 spells CASSSARDRLNTEAFF. Written as DNA, the CDR3 is TGCGCCAGCAGCTCGGCCCGGGACAGGCTGAACACTGAAGCTTTCTTT.

This clone was observed once. The chain carries TRBV5-4 and TRBJ1-1; TRBD1 aligns across 7 bases. The ends lost 5 bases at V and 4 bases at J; junction bases unmatched: 5. The germline V gene has CDR1 SGHNT and CDR2 YYREEE (reference sequence). The CDR3 spans 13 residues. The DNA of the CDR3 is TGTGCCAGCAGAAGACAGGGTGTCACTGAAGCTTTCTTT. Its translation is CASRRQGVTEAFF.